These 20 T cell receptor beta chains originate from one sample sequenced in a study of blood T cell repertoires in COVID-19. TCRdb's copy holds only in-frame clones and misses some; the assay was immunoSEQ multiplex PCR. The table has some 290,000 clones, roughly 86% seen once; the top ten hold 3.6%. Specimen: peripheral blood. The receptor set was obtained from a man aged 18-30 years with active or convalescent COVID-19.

DNA of the CDR3: TGTGCCAGCAGCCAAGACATGAGAGGAAACACCATATATTTT. Encoded protein: CASSQDMRGNTIYF. V gene TRBV3-1 (or the pseudogene TRBV3-2) combines with J gene TRBJ1-3, with D hard to call. Trimming took off 0 bases at V and 4 bases at J, with 7 bases between the two ends. The CDR3 is 14 residues long. The germline V gene has CDR1 LGHDT and CDR2 YNNKEL (reference sequence).

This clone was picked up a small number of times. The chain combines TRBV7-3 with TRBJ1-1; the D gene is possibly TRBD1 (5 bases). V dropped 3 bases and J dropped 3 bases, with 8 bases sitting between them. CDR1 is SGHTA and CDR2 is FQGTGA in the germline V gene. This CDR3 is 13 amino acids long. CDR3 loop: CASSFTGDTEAFF. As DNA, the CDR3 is TGTGCCAGCAGCTTTACGGGGGACACTGAAGCTTTCTTT.

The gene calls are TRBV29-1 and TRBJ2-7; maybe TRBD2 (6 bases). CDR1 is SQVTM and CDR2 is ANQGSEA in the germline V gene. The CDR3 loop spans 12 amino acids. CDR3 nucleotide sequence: TGCAGTGGGGGGTACCTCGCCTACGAGCAGTACTTC. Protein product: CSGGYLAYEQYF.

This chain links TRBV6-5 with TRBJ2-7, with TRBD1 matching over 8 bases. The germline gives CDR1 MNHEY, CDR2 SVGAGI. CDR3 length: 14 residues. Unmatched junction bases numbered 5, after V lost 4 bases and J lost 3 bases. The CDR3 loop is CASSSAGTGYEQYF. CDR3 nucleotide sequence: TGTGCCAGCAGTTCCGCCGGGACAGGCTACGAGCAGTACTTC.

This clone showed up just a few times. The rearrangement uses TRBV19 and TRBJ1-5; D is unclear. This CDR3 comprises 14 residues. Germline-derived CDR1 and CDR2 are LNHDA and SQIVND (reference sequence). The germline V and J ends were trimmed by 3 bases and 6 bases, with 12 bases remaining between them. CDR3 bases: TGTGCCAGTAGTATGGTCGGTGTTGGTCAGCCCCAGCATTTT. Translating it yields CASSMVGVGQPQHF.

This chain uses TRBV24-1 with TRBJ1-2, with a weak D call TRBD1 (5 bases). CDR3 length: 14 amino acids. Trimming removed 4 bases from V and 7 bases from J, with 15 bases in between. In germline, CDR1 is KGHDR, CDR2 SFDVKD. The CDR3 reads CATSEAGRTTGYTF. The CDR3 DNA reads TGTGCCACCAGTGAGGCGGGACGGACTACTGGCTACACCTTC.

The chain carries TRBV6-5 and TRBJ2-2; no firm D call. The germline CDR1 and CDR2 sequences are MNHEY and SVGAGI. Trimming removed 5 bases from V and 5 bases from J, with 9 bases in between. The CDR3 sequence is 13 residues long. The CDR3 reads CASSPIQTGELFF. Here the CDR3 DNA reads TGTGCCAGCAGTCCGATACAAACCGGGGAGCTGTTTTTT.

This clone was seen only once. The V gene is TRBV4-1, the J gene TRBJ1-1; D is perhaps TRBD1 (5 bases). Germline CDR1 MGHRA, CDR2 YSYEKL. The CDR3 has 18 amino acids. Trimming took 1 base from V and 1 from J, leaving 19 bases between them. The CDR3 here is CASSQGGGPGLGNTEAFF. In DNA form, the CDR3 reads TGCGCCAGCAGCCAAGGCGGGGGTCCGGGACTGGGGAACACTGAAGCTTTCTTT.

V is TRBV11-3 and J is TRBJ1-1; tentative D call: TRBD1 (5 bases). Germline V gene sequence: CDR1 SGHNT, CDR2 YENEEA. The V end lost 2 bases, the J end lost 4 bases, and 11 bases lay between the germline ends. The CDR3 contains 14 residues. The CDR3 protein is CASSLRQSGTEAFF. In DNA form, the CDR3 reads TGTGCCAGCAGCTTAAGACAGTCGGGCACTGAAGCTTTCTTT.

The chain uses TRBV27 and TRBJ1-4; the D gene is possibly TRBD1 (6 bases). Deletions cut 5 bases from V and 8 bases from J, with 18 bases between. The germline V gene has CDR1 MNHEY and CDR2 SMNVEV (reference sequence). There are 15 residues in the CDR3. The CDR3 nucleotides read TGTGCCAGCAGTCCCCAGACAGGCTCAATCGAAAAACTGTTTTTT. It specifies CASSPQTGSIEKLFF.

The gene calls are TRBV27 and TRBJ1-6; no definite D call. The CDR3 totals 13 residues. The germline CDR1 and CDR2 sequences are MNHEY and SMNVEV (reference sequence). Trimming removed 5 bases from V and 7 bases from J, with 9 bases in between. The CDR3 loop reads CASSEGVNSPLHF. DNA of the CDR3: TGTGCCAGCAGTGAGGGTGTCAATTCACCCCTCCACTTT.

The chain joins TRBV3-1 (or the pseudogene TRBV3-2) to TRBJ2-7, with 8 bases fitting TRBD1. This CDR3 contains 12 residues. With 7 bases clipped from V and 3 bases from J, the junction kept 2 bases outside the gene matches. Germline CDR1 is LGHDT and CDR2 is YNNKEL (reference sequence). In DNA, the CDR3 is TGTGCCAGCAAGGGACAGGTCTACGAGCAGTACTTC. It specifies CASKGQVYEQYF.

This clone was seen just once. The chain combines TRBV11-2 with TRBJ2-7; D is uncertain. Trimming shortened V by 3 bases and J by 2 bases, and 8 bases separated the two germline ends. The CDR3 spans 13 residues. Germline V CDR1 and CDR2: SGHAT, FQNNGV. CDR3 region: CASSFADTYEQYF. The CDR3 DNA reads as TGTGCCAGCAGCTTCGCGGATACCTACGAGCAGTACTTC.

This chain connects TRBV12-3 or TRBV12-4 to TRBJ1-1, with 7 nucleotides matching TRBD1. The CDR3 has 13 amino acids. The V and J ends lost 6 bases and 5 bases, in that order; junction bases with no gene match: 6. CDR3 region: CASRYSGGTEAFF. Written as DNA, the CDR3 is TGTGCCAGCAGGTACTCAGGGGGAACTGAAGCTTTCTTT.

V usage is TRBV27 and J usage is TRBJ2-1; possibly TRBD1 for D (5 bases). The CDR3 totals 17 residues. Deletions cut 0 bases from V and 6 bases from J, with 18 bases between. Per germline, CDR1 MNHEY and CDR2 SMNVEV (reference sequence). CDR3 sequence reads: CASSLSSRGFVVNEQFF. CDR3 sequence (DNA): TGTGCCAGCAGTTTATCGAGTAGGGGTTTCGTTGTCAATGAGCAGTTCTTC.

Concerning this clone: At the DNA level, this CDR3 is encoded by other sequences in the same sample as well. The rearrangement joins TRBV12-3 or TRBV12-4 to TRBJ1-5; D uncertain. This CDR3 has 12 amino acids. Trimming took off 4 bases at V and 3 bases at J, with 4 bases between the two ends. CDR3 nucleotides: TGTGCCAGCAGTTCAGACAATCAGCCCCAGCATTTT. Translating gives CASSSDNQPQHF.

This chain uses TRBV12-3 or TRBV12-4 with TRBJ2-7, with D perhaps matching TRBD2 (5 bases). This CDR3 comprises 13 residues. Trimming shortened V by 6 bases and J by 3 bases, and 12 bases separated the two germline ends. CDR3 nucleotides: TGTGCCAGCAGCACCCATGGGAGCTACGAGCAGTACTTC. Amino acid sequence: CASSTHGSYEQYF.

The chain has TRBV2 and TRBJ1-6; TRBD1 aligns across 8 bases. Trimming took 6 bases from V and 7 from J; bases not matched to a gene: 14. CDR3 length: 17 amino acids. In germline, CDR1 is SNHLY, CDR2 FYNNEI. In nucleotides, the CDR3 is TGTGCCAGCAGAGGCTTTGTGCAGGGGGCGAGGAATTCACCCCTCCACTTT. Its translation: CASRGFVQGARNSPLHF.

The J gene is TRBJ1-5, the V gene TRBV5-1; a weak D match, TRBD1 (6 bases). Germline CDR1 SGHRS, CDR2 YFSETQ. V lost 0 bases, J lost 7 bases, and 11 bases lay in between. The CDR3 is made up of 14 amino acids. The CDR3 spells CASSLGTEEQPQHF. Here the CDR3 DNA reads TGCGCCAGCAGCTTGGGGACAGAGGAACAGCCCCAGCATTTT.

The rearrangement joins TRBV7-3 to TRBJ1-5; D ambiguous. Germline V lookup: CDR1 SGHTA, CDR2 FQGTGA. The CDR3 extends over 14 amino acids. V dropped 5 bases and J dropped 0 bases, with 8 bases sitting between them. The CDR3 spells CASSPYYSNQPQHF. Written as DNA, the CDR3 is TGTGCCAGCAGCCCGTATTATAGCAATCAGCCCCAGCATTTT.